This T cell receptor beta chain was sequenced for a study of shared clonotypes between healthy human individuals. Study-level points and caveats: Incomplete sequencing of sorted subsets was indicated by rarefaction despite large depth.

About this clone: The antigen remains unidentified.

Donors comprised healthy HIV-negative adults lacking recent acute infections or vaccinations. V lost 1 base to trimming and J lost 3 bases, with 1 base between them. From germline, CDR1 is GTSNPN and CDR2 SVGIG (reference sequence). The CDR3 has 12 residues. For every subset, genomic DNA was evenly distributed across several immunoSEQ plates. Only in-frame clones appear in the TCRdb table, and some are missing; sequencing was by immunoSEQ multiplex PCR. Altogether about 1 million clones are present, about 75% being singletons, with the ten largest covering about 1.5%. This receptor was identified in a man aged 18 to 30 in good health. V gene TRBV30 combines with J gene TRBJ1-6; D is undetermined. The sequenced sample was memory CD4+ T cells sorted from blood. Subset: CD45RA-negative fraction. CDR3 region: CAWSDYNSPLHF. CDR3 sequence (DNA): TGTGCCTGGAGTGACTATAATTCACCCCTCCACTTT.